The 30 T cell receptor beta chains in this list originate from one sample, sequenced in a study of T-cell memory formation after mild COVID-19. From the 5' RACE reads, TCRdb called clonotypes with MiXCR, one entry per CDR3 protein. The repertoire holds roughly 560,000 distinct CDR3 sequences, with over 20% as singletons. The sample consisted of PBMCs or a T cell subset sorted from them (not recorded which). These receptors all stem from an adult woman who had mild COVID-19 (a few samples of this study predate the infection). Cell type and time point are not known.

This chain uses TRBV3-1 with TRBJ2-7, with TRBD2 identical over 7 bases. This CDR3 is 17 amino acids long. CDR1 and CDR2 from the germline V gene are LGHDT and YNNKEL (reference sequence). J gave up 3 bases and V 5 bases, and 16 bases lay outside the gene matches. The CDR3 region is CASSSAWGGERGYEQYF. The CDR3 nucleotides read TGTGCCAGCAGCTCGGCGTGGGGGGGTGAAAGGGGCTACGAGCAGTACTTC.

This clonotype turned up a few times. The chain uses TRBV3-1 and TRBJ2-7; 9 nucleotides align to TRBD2. The CDR3 is 15 residues long. Germline CDR1 LGHDT, CDR2 YNNKEL (reference sequence). Losses at the gene ends were 0 bases for V and 4 bases for J; bases not matched to a gene: 4. The CDR3 coding sequence is TGTGCCAGCAGCCAAGAAAGAACTAGCGGGTACGAGCAGTACTTC. It encodes CASSQERTSGYEQYF.

This clonotype has a count of ten or more. The J gene is TRBJ2-1, the V gene TRBV7-2; D unclear. CDR1 SGHTA and CDR2 FQGNSA come from the germline V gene. V was clipped by 10 bases and J by 9 bases, with 16 bases between them. The CDR3 spans 12 residues. The CDR3 DNA follows: TGTGCCACCAGAAGAGAGGCTGGTGAGCAGTTCTTC. It codes for CATRREAGEQFF.

This clonotype was recorded a few times. This rearrangement joins TRBV4-3 to TRBJ2-1, with TRBD1 as a possible D gene (7 bases). Germline values: CDR1 LGHNA, CDR2 YSLEER. V was trimmed by 5 bases and J by 4 bases, leaving 18 bases between them. The CDR3 runs to 16 residues. This CDR3 is CASSSTGQGGYNEQFF. CDR3 sequence (DNA): TGCGCCAGCAGCTCTACGGGCCAGGGGGGTTACAATGAGCAGTTCTTC.

The chain links TRBV14 to TRBJ2-1; the match to TRBD2 covers 16 bases. The CDR3 sequence is 21 residues long. V lost 8 bases and J lost 2; bases outside the gene matches: 18. Germline V lookup: CDR1 SGHDN, CDR2 FVKESK. CDR3 DNA: TGTGCCAGCGCATCGACTAAATATGGGACTAGCGGGGGGGGTACCTACAATGAGCAGTTCTTC. Translated, it gives CASASTKYGTSGGGTYNEQFF.

Ten or more counts support this clonotype. V usage is TRBV3-1 and J usage is TRBJ2-7; 15 bases align to TRBD2. The V gene end was trimmed by 4 bases and the J gene end by 5 bases; junction bases not matched to a gene: 15. The CDR3 extends over 19 amino acids. The germline V gene encodes CDR1 LGHDT and CDR2 YNNKEL (reference sequence). CDR3 in amino acids: CASSRRGLAGGPSGNEQYF. In DNA, the CDR3 is TGTGCCAGCAGCCGTCGTGGACTAGCGGGAGGGCCCTCGGGAAACGAGCAGTACTTC.

The rearrangement links TRBV27 to TRBJ2-1; possibly TRBD1 for D (5 bases). The CDR3 length is 11 residues. V lost 6 bases and J 10 bases, leaving 10 bases between the germline ends. Germline values: CDR1 MNHEY, CDR2 SMNVEV (reference sequence). CDR3: CASSQGVEQFF. For the CDR3, the DNA is TGTGCCAGCAGCCAGGGCGTCGAGCAGTTCTTC.

The chain links TRBV10-3 to TRBJ1-1; 7 bases align to TRBD1. Germline-derived CDR1 and CDR2 are ENHRY and SYGVKD. The V segment lost 3 bases and the J segment 8 bases; nucleotides outside the gene matches: 9. The CDR3 sequence is 14 residues long. CDR3 amino acids: CAISDRDRNREAFF. The CDR3 nucleotides are TGTGCCATCAGTGATAGGGACAGAAATAGAGAAGCTTTCTTT.

This clonotype was counted only a few times. V gene TRBV6-5 combines with J gene TRBJ1-2, with D possibly TRBD1 on 5 matching bases. V lost 2 bases, J lost 1 base, and 11 bases lay in between. From germline, CDR1 is MNHEY and CDR2 SVGAGI. The CDR3 extends over 15 amino acids. The CDR3 loop is CASSYTFDSNYGYTF. CDR3 DNA sequence: TGTGCCAGCAGTTACACTTTCGACAGTAACTATGGCTACACCTTC.

The chain carries TRBV6-5 and TRBJ1-2; D is unresolved. With 6 bases removed from V and 8 bases from J, the gap between germline ends came to 10 bases. Germline V gives CDR1 MNHEY, CDR2 SVGAGI. The CDR3 has 11 amino acids. This CDR3 reads CASRTRGGYTF. In DNA form, the CDR3 reads TGTGCCAGCAGGACCCGTGGGGGCTACACCTTC.

This clonotype was found a few times. The chain joins TRBV9 to TRBJ2-3, with 8 bases identical to TRBD2. The junction had 5 bases not matched to a gene; V was cut back by 0 bases and J by 2 bases. This CDR3 comprises 16 residues. Germline CDR1 is SGDLS and CDR2 is YYNGEE. CDR3 in DNA: TGTGCCAGCAGCGTAGCGGTTAGCGGGGTCACAGATACGCAGTATTTT. This encodes CASSVAVSGVTDTQYF. The entire variable domain, with the rest obtained from reference TRBV9 and TRBJ2-3, is as follows: DSGVTQTPKHLITATGQRVTLRCSPRSGDLSVYWYQQSLDQGLQFLIQYYNGEERAKGNILERFSAQQFPDLHSELNLSSLELGDSALYFCASSVAVSGVTDTQYFGPGTRLTVL.

The chain uses TRBV30 and TRBJ2-7; D is undetermined. The germline CDR1 and CDR2 sequences are GTSNPN and SVGIG (reference sequence). The ends were cut back, 2 bases at V and 3 bases at J, with 8 bases in the middle. The CDR3 runs to 12 residues. The CDR3 DNA reads as TGTGCCTGGAGTAAGGTGAGCTACGAGCAGTACTTC. It is translated as CAWSKVSYEQYF.

In its sample, this clonotype was seen a few times. One end of the junction fails to match germline, which may point to a read error. The chain recombines TRBV7-7 with TRBJ2-5; 10 bases map to TRBD1. CDR3 length equals 16 residues. Looked up from germline, CDR1 is SSHAT and CDR2 is FNYEAQ (reference sequence). This chain's CDR3 is CASSLAPGQGRETQYF. CDR3 in DNA: TGTGCTAGCAGCTTAGCGCCGGGACAGGGGAGGGAGACCCAGTACTTC.

The chain recombines TRBV20-1 with TRBJ2-7; possibly TRBD1 or TRBD2 for D (5 bases each). The CDR3 sequence is 17 residues long. Per the germline V gene, CDR1 is DFQATT and CDR2 is SNEGSKA (reference sequence). The germline V and J ends were trimmed by 6 bases and 2 bases, with 26 bases remaining between them. The CDR3 protein is CSAVSSGTGFGPYEQYF. In DNA form, the CDR3 reads TGCAGTGCCGTCTCTTCCGGGACCGGCTTTGGGCCCTACGAGCAGTACTTC.

The CDR3 sequence: CASSFGGSRDTQYF. CDR3 nucleotides: TGTGCCAGCAGCTTCGGTGGGAGCCGGGATACGCAGTATTTT. The chain combines TRBV7-2 with TRBJ2-3, with D tentatively TRBD2 (5 bases). The germline V and J ends were trimmed by 3 bases and 6 bases, with 13 bases remaining between them. This CDR3 comprises 14 residues. Germline-derived CDR1 and CDR2 are SGHTA and FQGNSA.

The chain joins TRBV19 to TRBJ1-1; D is uncertain. Per germline, CDR1 LNHDA and CDR2 SQIVND (reference sequence). V lost 3 bases and J 2 bases, leaving 10 bases between the germline ends. The CDR3 has 14 residues. CDR3 bases: TGTGCCAGTAGTATCCGCGGGGTCAACACTGAAGCTTTCTTT. Translating gives CASSIRGVNTEAFF.

The V call is TRBV11-2, the J call TRBJ2-5; 7 nucleotides agree with TRBD2. Per the germline V gene, CDR1 is SGHAT and CDR2 is FQNNGV. The CDR3 covers 17 residues. Germline trimming cut 0 bases from V and 0 bases from J; bases unmatched to any gene: 7. Written as DNA, the CDR3 is TGTGCCAGCAGCTTAGAGGCAGCGGGACCCTACCAAGAGACCCAGTACTTC. Amino acids: CASSLEAAGPYQETQYF.

The chain is built from TRBV18 and TRBJ1-1, with TRBD1 matching 12 bases. J was trimmed by 1 base and V by 3 bases; bases with no gene match: 6. The CDR3 consists of 17 residues. CDR1 KGHSH and CDR2 LQKENI come from the germline V gene. CDR3 nucleotides: TGTGCCAGCTCACCCTGGGGGACAGGGGGCGCGAACACTGAAGCTTTCTTT. It is translated as CASSPWGTGGANTEAFF.

The gene calls are TRBV7-3 and TRBJ2-1; 8 bases are a match to TRBD2. After removal of 3 bases from V and 1 base from J, the junction contained 5 bases not matched to a gene. CDR3 length: 16 amino acids. The germline V gene encodes CDR1 SGHTA and CDR2 FQGTGA. Here the CDR3 DNA reads TGTGCCAGCAGCTTCAGTAGCGGGGTATCCTACAATGAGCAGTTCTTC. Its protein is CASSFSSGVSYNEQFF. Variable domain in full (rest from reference TRBV7-3 and TRBJ2-1): GAGVSQTPSNKVTEKGKYVELRCDPISGHTALYWYRQSLGQGPEFLIYFQGTGAADDSGLPNDRFFAVRPEGSVSTLKIQRTERGDSAVYLCASSFSSGVSYNEQFFGPGTRLTVL.

The V and J genes are TRBV7-9 and TRBJ2-4; 8 nucleotides match TRBD2. J lost 5 bases, V lost 0 bases, and 6 bases had no gene match. The CDR3 length is 16 residues. The germline CDR1 and CDR2 sequences are SEHNR and FQNEAQ (reference sequence). Written as DNA, the CDR3 is TGTGCCAGCAGCTTAGCATGGAGTAGCGGGGAAAACATTCAGTACTTC. Translated: CASSLAWSSGENIQYF.

This clonotype was counted a few times. The gene calls are TRBV6-1 and TRBJ1-3; possibly TRBD1 for D (6 bases). Germline loops: CDR1 MNHNS, CDR2 SASEGT. Trimming left V 4 bases short and J 3 bases short, with 13 bases between. The CDR3 contains 15 residues. DNA of the CDR3: TGTGCCAGCAGTGTACAGGGCCAATATGGAAACACCATATATTTT. The encoded protein is CASSVQGQYGNTIYF.

This clonotype was seen only once. This chain joins TRBV2 and TRBJ2-3; tentatively, D is TRBD1 or TRBD2 (5 bases each). This CDR3 comprises 14 residues. V lost 7 bases and J 0 bases, leaving 11 bases between the germline ends. Germline V gene lookup returns CDR1 SNHLY and CDR2 FYNNEI. The CDR3 loop reads CASKRDLSTDTQYF. As DNA, the CDR3 is TGTGCCAGCAAACGGGACCTAAGCACAGATACGCAGTATTTT.

DNA of the CDR3: TGTGCCAGCAGTTATGCTCCCCGGGGCAGACAAGAGACCCAGTACTTC. This translates into CASSYAPRGRQETQYF. The chain carries TRBV6-5 and TRBJ2-5; the D gene could be TRBD1 or TRBD2 (5 bases each). This CDR3 has 16 residues. Germline V gene lookup returns CDR1 MNHEY and CDR2 SVGAGI. V lost 3 bases and J 2 bases, leaving 16 bases between the germline ends.

The chain is built from TRBV30 and TRBJ1-5; 8 nucleotides match TRBD1. The CDR3 length is 14 residues. J gave up 1 base and V 3 bases, and 2 bases lay outside the gene matches. CDR1 GTSNPN and CDR2 SVGIG come from the germline V gene (reference sequence). The CDR3 is CAWSQGASNQPQHF. CDR3 coding DNA: TGTGCCTGGAGCCAGGGGGCAAGCAATCAGCCCCAGCATTTT.

This chain links TRBV18 with TRBJ1-1; the D gene is possibly TRBD1 (5 bases). This CDR3 comprises 16 residues. Per the germline V gene, CDR1 is KGHSH and CDR2 is LQKENI. Trimming removed 6 bases from V and 0 bases from J, with 17 bases in between. As DNA, the CDR3 is TGTGCCAGCTCCCGAGAGGCGGGGACTCTGAACACTGAAGCTTTCTTT. Its protein product is CASSREAGTLNTEAFF.

The J gene is TRBJ2-2, the V gene TRBV5-5; D gene uncertain. Germline V lookup: CDR1 SGHKS, CDR2 YYEKEE (reference sequence). With 4 bases removed from V and 0 bases from J, the gap between germline ends came to 7 bases. CDR3 size: 14 residues. The CDR3 DNA reads TGTGCCAGCAGCCAGGATTCGAACACCGGGGAGCTGTTTTTT. The encoded protein is CASSQDSNTGELFF.

This chain links TRBV7-8 with TRBJ2-1, with TRBD2 matching 7 bases. Germline loops: CDR1 SGHVS, CDR2 FQNEAQ. The CDR3 consists of 23 residues. Germline trimming cut 4 bases from V and 0 bases from J; bases unmatched to any gene: 27. The CDR3 sequence is CASSWVRGGSGADQEGSYNEQFF. DNA for the CDR3: TGTGCCAGCAGCTGGGTACGAGGCGGGAGCGGAGCGGACCAAGAGGGCTCCTACAATGAGCAGTTCTTC.

This clonotype has just a few counts. This chain connects TRBV20-1 to TRBJ2-1; D is unresolved. Per the germline V gene, CDR1 is DFQATT and CDR2 is SNEGSKA (reference sequence). V was shortened by 4 bases and J by 2 bases, with 21 bases between the two germline ends. The CDR3 has 17 residues. The CDR3 region is CSAIFRSRAGAYNEQFF. In DNA form, the CDR3 reads TGCAGTGCTATATTCCGATCCCGGGCTGGGGCCTACAATGAGCAGTTCTTC.

This clonotype was found a few times. The chain has TRBV9 and TRBJ2-3, with TRBD2 identical over 8 bases. The germline CDR1 and CDR2 sequences are SGDLS and YYNGEE. CDR3 length: 20 amino acids. V trimming: 0 bases; J trimming: 5 bases; junction bases outside the gene matches: 20. The CDR3 DNA reads TGTGCCAGCAGCGTAGCGGTTCCAGGCCTGTCCCCACGGGGGGGAGATACGCAGTATTTT. It translates to CASSVAVPGLSPRGGDTQYF.

The rearrangement links TRBV19 to TRBJ2-7; 10 nucleotides align to TRBD2. Germline lookup yields CDR1 LNHDA and CDR2 SQIVND (reference sequence). CDR3 length equals 16 residues. Trimming removed 4 bases from V and 1 base from J; junction bases left unmatched: 7. Written as DNA, the CDR3 is TGTGCCAGTAGTACCCTTGGGACTAGCGTTTCCTACGAGCAGTACTTC. The encoded protein is CASSTLGTSVSYEQYF.